The next 4 T cell receptor beta chains were all read from a single sample in a study of cytomegalovirus exposure and HLA in healthy donors. The PCR contained 60 Vbeta and 13 Jbeta primers. Assay: immunoSEQ multiplex PCR; the TCRdb copy retains only in-frame clones and omits some. The sample lists around 40,000 clones, around 87% seen once, with approximately 8% in the top ten. The specimen sequenced was PBMCs. Receptor source: a woman between 35 and 50 years old in good health and CMV-seropositive.

This chain uses TRBV19 with TRBJ2-7, with TRBD1 matching 8 bases. This CDR3 has 14 residues. In germline, CDR1 is LNHDA, CDR2 SQIVND (reference sequence). After removal of 3 bases from V and 2 bases from J, the junction contained 3 bases not matched to a gene. CDR3 DNA sequence: TGTGCCAGTAGTATCAGACAGGGGACCTACGAGCAGTACTTC. This sequence encodes CASSIRQGTYEQYF.

This chain joins TRBV28 and TRBJ1-5, with 7 bases identical to TRBD1. V was pared by 4 bases and J by 0 bases, with 6 bases of the junction left unmatched. CDR1 and CDR2 from the germline V gene are MDHEN and SYDVKM. The CDR3 spans 16 residues. The CDR3 DNA reads TGTGCCAGCAGTTCGGGGACAGATATTAGCAATCAGCCCCAGCATTTT. Residues: CASSSGTDISNQPQHF.

The chain recombines TRBV7-9 with TRBJ1-2; D not resolved. This CDR3 is built from 14 residues. V was shortened by 8 bases and J by 4 bases, with 17 bases between the two germline ends. The germline V gene has CDR1 SEHNR and CDR2 FQNEAQ (reference sequence). The CDR3 reads CASSKSGSGYGYTF. In DNA form, the CDR3 reads TGTGCCAGCTCAAAATCGGGGAGTGGCTATGGCTACACCTTC.

The chain recombines TRBV15 with TRBJ2-7, with 9 bases that match TRBD1. J gave up 5 bases and V 0 bases, and 5 bases lay outside the gene matches. The germline CDR1 and CDR2 sequences are LNHNV and YYDKDF (reference sequence). The CDR3 totals 15 residues. Here the CDR3 DNA reads TGTGCCACCAGCAGAGATCCCGGGACAGGGAACGAGCAGTACTTC. It encodes CATSRDPGTGNEQYF.